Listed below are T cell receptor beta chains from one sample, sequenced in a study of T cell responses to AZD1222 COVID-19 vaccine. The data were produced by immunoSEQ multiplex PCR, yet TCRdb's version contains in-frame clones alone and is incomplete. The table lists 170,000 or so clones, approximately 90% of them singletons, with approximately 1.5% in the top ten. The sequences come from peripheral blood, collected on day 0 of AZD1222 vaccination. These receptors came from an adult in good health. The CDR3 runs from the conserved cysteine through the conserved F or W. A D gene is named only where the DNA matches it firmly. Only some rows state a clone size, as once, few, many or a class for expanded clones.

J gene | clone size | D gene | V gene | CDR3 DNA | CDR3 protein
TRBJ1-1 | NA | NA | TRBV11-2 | TGTGCCAGCAGCGGGCAGGGTTTTGAAGCTTTCTTT | CASSGQGFEAFF
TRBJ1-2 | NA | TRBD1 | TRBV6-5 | TGTGCCAGCAGTAATCCGGGACAGGGGGCTGGTGGCTACACCTTC | CASSNPGQGAGGYTF
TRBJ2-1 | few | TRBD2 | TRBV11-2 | TGTGCCAGCAGCCCCCAGACTAGCGGGGGGTGGGTCTTC | CASSPQTSGGWVF
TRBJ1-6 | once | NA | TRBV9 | TGTGCCAGCAGCACCCTCAGACAGTCAGATTCACCCCTCCACTTT | CASSTLRQSDSPLHF
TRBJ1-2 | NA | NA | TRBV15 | TGTGCCACCAGCAGAGATCGAGGTTTGAACTATGGCTACACCTTC | CATSRDRGLNYGYTF
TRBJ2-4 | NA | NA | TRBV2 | TGTGCCAGCAGTGGTGGGGAGGGGGCAAACATTCAGTACTTC | CASSGGEGANIQYF
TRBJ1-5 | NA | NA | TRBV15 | TGTGCCACCAGCATAGGTCGTGATCAGCCCCAGCATTTT | CATSIGRDQPQHF
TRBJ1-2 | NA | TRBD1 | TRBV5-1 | TGCGCCAGCAGGGGATTCCTGGACCGGACAGGGGCAAACTATGGCTACACCTTC | CASRGFLDRTGANYGYTF
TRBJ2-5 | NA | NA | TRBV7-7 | TGTGCTAGCAGCCCAAGACAGACCGGAACCCAGTACTTC | CASSPRQTGTQYF
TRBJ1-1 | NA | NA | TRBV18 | TGTGCCAGCTCACCACCGAACAGCGCGAACACTGAAGCTTTCTTT | CASSPPNSANTEAFF
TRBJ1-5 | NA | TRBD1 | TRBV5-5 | TGTGCCAGCAGCCGTACCGGGACAGGGGGCGGGCAGCCCCAGCATTTT | CASSRTGTGGGQPQHF
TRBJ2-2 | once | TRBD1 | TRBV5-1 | TGCGCCAGGGGACTTTCCGGGACAGGAGATAACACCGGGGAGCTGTTTTTT | CARGLSGTGDNTGELFF
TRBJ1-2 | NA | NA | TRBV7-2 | TGTGCCAGCAGCTTCCAAGCGACGGGCCGAGGCTACACCTTC | CASSFQATGRGYTF
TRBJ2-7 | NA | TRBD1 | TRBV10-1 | TGCGCCAGCAGTCCGAGGGCGGGACAGGAGGTCGACGAGCAGTACTTC | CASSPRAGQEVDEQYF
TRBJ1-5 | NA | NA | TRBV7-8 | TGTGCCAGCAGCTTACAGGGAGATCAGCCCCAGCATTTT | CASSLQGDQPQHF
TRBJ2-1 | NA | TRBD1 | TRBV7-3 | TGTGCCAGCAGCTTAATGGGGACAGTGAACAATGAGCAGTTCTTC | CASSLMGTVNNEQFF
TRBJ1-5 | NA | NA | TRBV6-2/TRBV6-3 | TGTGCCAGCAGCTATTACCCCCCGCGCGCAGGGGCTGGATACAATCAGCCCCAGCATTTT | CASSYYPPRAGAGYNQPQHF
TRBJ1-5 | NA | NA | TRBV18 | TGTGCCAGCTCACCGAGGACAGAGACCTCGCCCCAGCATTTT | CASSPRTETSPQHF
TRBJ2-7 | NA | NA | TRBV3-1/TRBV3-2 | TGTGCCAGCAGCCAAGATCGCTACGAGCAGTACTTC | CASSQDRYEQYF
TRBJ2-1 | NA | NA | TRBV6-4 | TGTGCCAGCGGCCGGGACACCCGCACGAGTGAGCAGTTCTTC | CASGRDTRTSEQFF
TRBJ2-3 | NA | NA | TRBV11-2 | TGTGCCAGCAGCTTAGAAGTTCGTGCTACGCAGTATTTT | CASSLEVRATQYF
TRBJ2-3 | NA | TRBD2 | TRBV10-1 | TGCGCCAGCAGTGAGGACCCGGGACTAGCAACAGATACGCAGTATTTT | CASSEDPGLATDTQYF
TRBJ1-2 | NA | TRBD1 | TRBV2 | TGTGCCAGCAGGGACGACAGGGGGTCCCTTAACTATGGCTACACCTTC | CASRDDRGSLNYGYTF
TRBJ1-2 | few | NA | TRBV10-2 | TGCGCCAGCAATTCCCGGCGGGATGGCTACACCTTC | CASNSRRDGYTF
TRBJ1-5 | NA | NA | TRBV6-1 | TGTGCCAGCAGTGAACCAGCCGGACAGCCCTATCAGCCCCAGCATTTT | CASSEPAGQPYQPQHF
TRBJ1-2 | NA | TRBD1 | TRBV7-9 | TGTGCCAGCAGCTTACAAGACAGGGAGTATGGCTACACCTTC | CASSLQDREYGYTF
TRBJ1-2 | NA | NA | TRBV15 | TGTGCCACGTCAGCTGGGATCTATGGCTACACCTTC | CATSAGIYGYTF
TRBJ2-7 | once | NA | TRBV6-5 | TGTGCCAGCACTTACTCCTACGAGCAGTACTTC | CASTYSYEQYF
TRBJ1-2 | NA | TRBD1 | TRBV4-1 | TGCGCCAGCAGCCAGGGGACAGAGTTTGGGGATGGCTACACCTTC | CASSQGTEFGDGYTF
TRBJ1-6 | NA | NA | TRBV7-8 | TGTGCCAGCAGCCGGTATAATTCACCCCTCCACTTT | CASSRYNSPLHF
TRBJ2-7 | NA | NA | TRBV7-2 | TGTGCCAGCAGCTTACCAGGGTTTACCTACGAGCAGTACTTC | CASSLPGFTYEQYF
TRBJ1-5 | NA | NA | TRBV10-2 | TGCGCCAGCAGAGGACAGTATAGCAATCAGCCCCAGCATTTT | CASRGQYSNQPQHF
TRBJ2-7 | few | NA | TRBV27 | TGTGCCAGCAGTACCTCGGAGGTCCGCTACGAGCAGTACTTC | CASSTSEVRYEQYF
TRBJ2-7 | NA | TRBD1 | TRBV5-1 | TGCGCCAGCAGCCCGGCCGGGACAGGGGCTTTAGAGCAGTACTTC | CASSPAGTGALEQYF
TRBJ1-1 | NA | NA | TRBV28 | TGTGCCAGCACCCTCTCGTGGGAGATCCGTCTGCGAAACACTGAAGCTTTCTTT | CASTLSWEIRLRNTEAFF
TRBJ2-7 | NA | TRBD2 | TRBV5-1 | TGCGCCAGCAGCTGGACTAGCGGGGGATCCTACGAGCAGTACTTC | CASSWTSGGSYEQYF
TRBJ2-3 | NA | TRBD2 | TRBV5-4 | TGTGCCAGCAGCTTAGCGGGGGGGAGCACAGATACGCAGTATTTT | CASSLAGGSTDTQYF
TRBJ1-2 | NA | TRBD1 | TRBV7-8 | TGTGCCAGCAGCTTAGAGCGGACAGGGAGCCGCTATGGCTACACCTTC | CASSLERTGSRYGYTF
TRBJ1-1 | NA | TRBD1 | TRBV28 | TGTGCCAGCAGTTTAGGCCTTTGGGACAGGGGGGAAGCTTTCTTT | CASSLGLWDRGEAFF
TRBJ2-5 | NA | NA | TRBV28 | TGTGCCAGCAGTTTATCCGTGCGGGAGACCCAGTACTTC | CASSLSVRETQYF
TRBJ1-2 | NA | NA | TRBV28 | TGTGCCAGCAGTTCTCACAGCGAGGCCTATGGCTACACCTTC | CASSSHSEAYGYTF
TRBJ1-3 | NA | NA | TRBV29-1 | TGCAGCGTTGAGGCGGCTGGAAACACCATATATTTT | CSVEAAGNTIYF
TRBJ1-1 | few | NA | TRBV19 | TGTGCCAGTAGCGCGGTCGGGCAGCCTATAACTGAAGCTTTCTTT | CASSAVGQPITEAFF
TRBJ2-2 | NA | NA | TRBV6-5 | TGTGCCAGCAGCCGGGACCCGAACACCGGGGAGCTGTTTTTT | CASSRDPNTGELFF
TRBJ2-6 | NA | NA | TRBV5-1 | TGCGCCAGCAGCTTGGGACCCTCTGGGGCCAACGTCCTGACTTTC | CASSLGPSGANVLTF
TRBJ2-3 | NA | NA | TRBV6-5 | TGTGCCAGCAGTTATGATTGGAGGGATACGCAGTATTTT | CASSYDWRDTQYF
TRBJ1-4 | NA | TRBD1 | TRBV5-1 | TGCGCCAGCAGCCTGGGACAGGGAGACGAAAAACTGTTTTTT | CASSLGQGDEKLFF
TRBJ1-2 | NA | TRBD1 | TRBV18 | TGTGCCAGCTCACCTGGACAGGGGACGCATGGCTACACCTTC | CASSPGQGTHGYTF
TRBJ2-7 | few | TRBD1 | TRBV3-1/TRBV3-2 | TGTGCCAGCAGCCGGACGGGGACAGTGAACTACGAGCAGTACTTC | CASSRTGTVNYEQYF
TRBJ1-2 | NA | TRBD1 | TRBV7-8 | TGTGCCAGCAGCTCTCGGACAGGGGATGGCTACACCTTC | CASSSRTGDGYTF